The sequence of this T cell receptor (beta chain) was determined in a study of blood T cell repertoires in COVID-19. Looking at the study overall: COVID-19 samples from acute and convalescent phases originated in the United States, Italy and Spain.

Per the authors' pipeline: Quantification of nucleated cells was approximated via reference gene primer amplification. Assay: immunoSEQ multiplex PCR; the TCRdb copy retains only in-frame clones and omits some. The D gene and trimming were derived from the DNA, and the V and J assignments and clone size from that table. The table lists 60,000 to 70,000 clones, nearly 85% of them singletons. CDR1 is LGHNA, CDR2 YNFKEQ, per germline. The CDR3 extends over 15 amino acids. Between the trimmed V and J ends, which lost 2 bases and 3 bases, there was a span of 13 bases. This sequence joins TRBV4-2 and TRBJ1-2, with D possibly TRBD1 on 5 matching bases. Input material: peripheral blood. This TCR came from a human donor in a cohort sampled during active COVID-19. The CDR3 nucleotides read TGTGCCAGCAGCCAACTCAGACAGTACGACTATGGCTACACCTTC. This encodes CASSQLRQYDYGYTF.